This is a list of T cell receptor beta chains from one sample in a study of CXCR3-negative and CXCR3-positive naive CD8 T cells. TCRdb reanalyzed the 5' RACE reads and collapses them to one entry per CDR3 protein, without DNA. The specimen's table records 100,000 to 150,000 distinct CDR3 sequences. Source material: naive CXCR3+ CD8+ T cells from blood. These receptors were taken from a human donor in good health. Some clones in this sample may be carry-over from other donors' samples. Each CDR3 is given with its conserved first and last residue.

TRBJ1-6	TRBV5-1	CASSLLGANNYNSPLHF
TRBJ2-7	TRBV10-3	CASLGDRGSSEQYF
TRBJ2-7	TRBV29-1	CSAKLRDRGYEQYF
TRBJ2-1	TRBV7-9	CASSSRSSGRYNEQFF
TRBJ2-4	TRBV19	CASSIASGGRAKNIQYF
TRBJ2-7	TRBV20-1	CSAREQGFYEQYF
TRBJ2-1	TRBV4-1	CASSQEPDEEQFF
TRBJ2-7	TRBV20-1	CSARDPPAGGSYEQYF
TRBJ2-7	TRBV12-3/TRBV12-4	CASSSGRTYEQYF
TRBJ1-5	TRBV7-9	CASSPLQNNQPQHF
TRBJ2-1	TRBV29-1	CSVEVPTPSSYNEQFF
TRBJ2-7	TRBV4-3	CASSQMAGASYEQYF
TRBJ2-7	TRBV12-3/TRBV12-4	CASSPGPSAYEQYF
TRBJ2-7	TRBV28	CASSLWQGVYEQYF
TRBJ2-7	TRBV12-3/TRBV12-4	CASSFTREIISYEQYF
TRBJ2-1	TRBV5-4	CASSLFRGRNEQFF
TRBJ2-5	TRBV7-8	CASSRTSGGPNQETQYF
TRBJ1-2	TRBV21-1	CASSKPYQRGQGRINYGYTF
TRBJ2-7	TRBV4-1	CASSQPYRGKIDEQYF
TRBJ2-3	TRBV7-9	CASSTRTGSTDTQYF
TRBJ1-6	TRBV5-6	CASSLETGNMNSPLHF
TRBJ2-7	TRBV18	CASSPPGLYYEQYF
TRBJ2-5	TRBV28	CASSLMRETIETQYF
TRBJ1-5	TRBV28	CASSSLGLAGMAQHF
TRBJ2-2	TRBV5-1	CASSLVRDLNTGELFF
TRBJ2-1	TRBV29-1	CSVGRNTLPYNEQFF
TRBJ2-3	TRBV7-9	CASSQGLAPQYF
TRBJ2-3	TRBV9	CASSPTVITDTQYF
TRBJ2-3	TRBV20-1	CSASHGGADTQYF
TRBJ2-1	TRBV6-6	CASSMTGARDNEQFF
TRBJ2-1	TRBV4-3	CASSQGTSGFYNEQFF
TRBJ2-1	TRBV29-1	CSVDWTGTYNEQFF
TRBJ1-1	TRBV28	CASSSAPDEAFF
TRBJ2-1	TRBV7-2	CASSLAPEQFF
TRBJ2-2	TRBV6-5	CASRPSWGINTGELFF
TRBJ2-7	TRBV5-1	CASSLQGSGVYEQYF
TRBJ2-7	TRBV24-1	CATSALTADRDRVIEEQYF
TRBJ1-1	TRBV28	CASSSLPGLNTEAFF
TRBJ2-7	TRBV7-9	CASSLGLASEQYF
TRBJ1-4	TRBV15	CATSARETPTNEKLFF
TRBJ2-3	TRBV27	CASSSTLWASTDTQYF
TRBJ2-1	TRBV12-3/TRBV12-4	CASSLAPSSEQFF
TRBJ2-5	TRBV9	CASSGGHRRQETQYF
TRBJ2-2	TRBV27	CASSSLLGDTGELFF
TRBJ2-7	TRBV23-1	CASSQCLAGVYEQYF
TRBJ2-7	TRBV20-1	CSARDYSGQGDDEQYF
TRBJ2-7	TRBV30	CAWSIASGDSYEQYF
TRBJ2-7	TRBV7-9	CASSIGGLAGVEQYF
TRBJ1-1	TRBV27	CASRQGGTVNTEAFF
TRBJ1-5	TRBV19	CAAGGNQPQHF
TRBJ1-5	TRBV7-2	CASSFPVGRVGNQPQHF
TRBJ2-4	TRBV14	CASSPGPGLAKNIQYF
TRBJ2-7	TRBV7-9	CASSPGQGVNYEQYF